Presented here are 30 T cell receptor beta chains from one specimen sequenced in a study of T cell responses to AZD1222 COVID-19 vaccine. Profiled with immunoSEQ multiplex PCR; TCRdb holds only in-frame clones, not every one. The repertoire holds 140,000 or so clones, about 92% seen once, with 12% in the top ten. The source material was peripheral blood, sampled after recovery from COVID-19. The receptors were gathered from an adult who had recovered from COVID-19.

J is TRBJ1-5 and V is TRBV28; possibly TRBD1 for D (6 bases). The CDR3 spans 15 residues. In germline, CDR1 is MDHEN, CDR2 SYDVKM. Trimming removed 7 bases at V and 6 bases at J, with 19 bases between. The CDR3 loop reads CASKTRGGFGQPQHF. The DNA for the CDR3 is TGTGCCAGCAAGACGAGGGGGGGTTTCGGTCAGCCCCAGCATTTT. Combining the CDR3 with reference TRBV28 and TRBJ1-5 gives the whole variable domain DVKVTQSSRYLVKRTGEKVFLECVQDMDHENMFWYRQDPGLGLRLIYFSYDVKMKEKGDIPEGYSVSREKKERFSLILESASTNQTSMYLCASKTRGGFGQPQHFGDGTRLSIL.

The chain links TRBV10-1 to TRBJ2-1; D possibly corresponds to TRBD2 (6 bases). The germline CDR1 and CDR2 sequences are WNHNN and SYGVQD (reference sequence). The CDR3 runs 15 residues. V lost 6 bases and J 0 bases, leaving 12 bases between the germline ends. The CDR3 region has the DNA TGCGCCAGCAGCGGAGGGGATAGCTCCTACAATGAGCAGTTCTTC. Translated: CASSGGDSSYNEQFF.

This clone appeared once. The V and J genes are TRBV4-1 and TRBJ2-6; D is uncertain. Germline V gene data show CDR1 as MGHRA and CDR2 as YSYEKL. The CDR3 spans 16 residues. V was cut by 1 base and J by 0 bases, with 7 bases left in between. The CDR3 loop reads CASSQAGRSGANVLTF. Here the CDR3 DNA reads TGCGCCAGCAGCCAAGCCGGGCGCTCTGGGGCCAACGTCCTGACTTTC.

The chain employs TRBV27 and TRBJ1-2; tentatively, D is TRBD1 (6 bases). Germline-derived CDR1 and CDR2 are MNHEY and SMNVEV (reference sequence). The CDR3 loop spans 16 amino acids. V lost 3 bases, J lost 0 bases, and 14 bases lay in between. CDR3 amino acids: CASSLAAGASNYGYTF. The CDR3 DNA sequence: TGTGCCAGCAGTTTGGCGGCGGGGGCGTCTAACTATGGCTACACCTTC.

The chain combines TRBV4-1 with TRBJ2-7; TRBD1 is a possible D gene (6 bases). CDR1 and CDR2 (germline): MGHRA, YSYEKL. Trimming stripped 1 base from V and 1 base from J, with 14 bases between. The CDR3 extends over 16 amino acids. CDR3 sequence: CASSQAPGARSYEQYF. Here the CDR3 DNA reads TGCGCCAGCAGCCAAGCGCCAGGGGCGAGATCCTACGAGCAGTACTTC.

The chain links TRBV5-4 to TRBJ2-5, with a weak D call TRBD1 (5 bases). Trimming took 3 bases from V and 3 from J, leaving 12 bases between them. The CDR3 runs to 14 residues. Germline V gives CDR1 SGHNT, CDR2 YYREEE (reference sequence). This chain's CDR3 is CASSSDQGKETQYF. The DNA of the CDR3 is TGTGCCAGCAGCTCGGACCAGGGTAAAGAGACCCAGTACTTC.

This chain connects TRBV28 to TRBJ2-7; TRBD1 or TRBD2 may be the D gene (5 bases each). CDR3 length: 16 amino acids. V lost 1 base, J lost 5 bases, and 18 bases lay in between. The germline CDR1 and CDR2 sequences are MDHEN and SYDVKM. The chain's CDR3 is CASSLLARDPPHEQYF. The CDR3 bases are TGTGCCAGCAGTTTATTAGCCCGGGACCCGCCCCACGAGCAGTACTTC. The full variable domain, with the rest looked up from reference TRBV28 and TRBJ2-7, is DVKVTQSSRYLVKRTGEKVFLECVQDMDHENMFWYRQDPGLGLRLIYFSYDVKMKEKGDIPEGYSVSREKKERFSLILESASTNQTSMYLCASSLLARDPPHEQYFGPGTRLTVT.

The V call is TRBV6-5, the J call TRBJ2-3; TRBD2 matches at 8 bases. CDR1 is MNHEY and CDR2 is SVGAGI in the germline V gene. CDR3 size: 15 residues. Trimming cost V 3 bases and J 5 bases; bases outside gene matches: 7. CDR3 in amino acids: CASSYAGGLGDTQYF. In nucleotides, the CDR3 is TGTGCCAGCAGTTATGCGGGAGGTTTAGGAGATACGCAGTATTTT.

The CDR3 region is CASSSRDSNEKLFF. DNA for the CDR3: TGTGCCAGCAGTTCCCGGGACTCTAATGAAAAACTGTTTTTT. This chain connects TRBV6-5 to TRBJ1-4, with D perhaps matching TRBD1 (5 bases). V was shortened by 4 bases and J by 3 bases, with 9 bases between the two germline ends. Germline V gene sequence: CDR1 MNHEY, CDR2 SVGAGI. CDR3 length: 14 residues.

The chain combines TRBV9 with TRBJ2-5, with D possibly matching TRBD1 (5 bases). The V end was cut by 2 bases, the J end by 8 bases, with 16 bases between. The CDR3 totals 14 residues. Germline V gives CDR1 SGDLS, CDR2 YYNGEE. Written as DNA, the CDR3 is TGTGCCAGCAGCGTTTCTCAGGGCCGGGTAACCCAGTACTTC. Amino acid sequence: CASSVSQGRVTQYF.

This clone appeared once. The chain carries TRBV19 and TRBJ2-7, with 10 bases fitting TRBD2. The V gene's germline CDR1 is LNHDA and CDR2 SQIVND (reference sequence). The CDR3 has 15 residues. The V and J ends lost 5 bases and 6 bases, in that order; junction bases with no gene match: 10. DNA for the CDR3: TGTGCCAGTAGTCGGTCCCTAGCGGGAGCAGGCGAGCAGTACTTC. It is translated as CASSRSLAGAGEQYF.

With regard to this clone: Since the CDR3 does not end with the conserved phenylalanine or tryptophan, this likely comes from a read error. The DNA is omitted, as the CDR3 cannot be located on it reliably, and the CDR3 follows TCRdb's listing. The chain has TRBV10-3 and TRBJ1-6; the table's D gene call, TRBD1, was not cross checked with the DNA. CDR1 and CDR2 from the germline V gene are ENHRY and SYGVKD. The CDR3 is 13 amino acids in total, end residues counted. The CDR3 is CAISESRDRVGPD.

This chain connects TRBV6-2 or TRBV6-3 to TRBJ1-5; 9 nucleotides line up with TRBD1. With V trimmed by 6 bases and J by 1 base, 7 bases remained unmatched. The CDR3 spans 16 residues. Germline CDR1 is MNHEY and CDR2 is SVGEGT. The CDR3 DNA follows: TGTGCCAGCAGCCCTATGACAGGGGGGAGCAATCAGCCCCAGCATTTT. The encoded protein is CASSPMTGGSNQPQHF.

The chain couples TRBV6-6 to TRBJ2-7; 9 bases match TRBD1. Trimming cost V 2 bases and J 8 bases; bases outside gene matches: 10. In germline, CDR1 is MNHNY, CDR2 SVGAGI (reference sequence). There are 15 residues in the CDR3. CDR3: CASSYQGQGTSQQYF. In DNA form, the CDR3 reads TGTGCCAGCAGTTACCAGGGACAGGGTACTTCGCAGCAGTACTTC.

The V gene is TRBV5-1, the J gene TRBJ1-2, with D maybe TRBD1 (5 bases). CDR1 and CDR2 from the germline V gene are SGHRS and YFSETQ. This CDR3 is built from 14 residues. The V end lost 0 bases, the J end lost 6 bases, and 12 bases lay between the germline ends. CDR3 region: CASSLAPDTHGYTF. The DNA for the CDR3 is TGCGCCAGCAGCTTGGCCCCGGACACTCATGGCTACACCTTC. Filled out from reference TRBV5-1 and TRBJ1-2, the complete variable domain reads KAGVTQTPRYLIKTRGQQVTLSCSPISGHRSVSWYQQTPGQGLQFLFEYFSETQRNKGNFPGRFSGRQFSNSRSEMNVSTLELGDSALYLCASSLAPDTHGYTFGSGTRLTVV.

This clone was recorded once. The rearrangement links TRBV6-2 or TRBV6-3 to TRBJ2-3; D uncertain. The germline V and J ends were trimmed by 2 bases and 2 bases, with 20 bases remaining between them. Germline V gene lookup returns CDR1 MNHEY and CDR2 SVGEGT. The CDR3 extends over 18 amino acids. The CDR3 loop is CASSYPRRNTWTTDTQYF. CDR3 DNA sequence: TGTGCCAGCAGTTACCCCAGGAGAAACACATGGACCACAGATACGCAGTATTTT.

In nucleotides, the CDR3 is TGTGCCAGCAGTTTGGGCGGGGGGCGTGGATACCTCTACGAGCAGTACTTC. Protein: CASSLGGGRGYLYEQYF. V and J are TRBV28 and TRBJ2-7; 8 positions agree with TRBD2. Per germline, CDR1 MDHEN and CDR2 SYDVKM. The CDR3 has 17 residues. After removal of 3 bases from V and 3 bases from J, the junction contained 13 bases not matched to a gene.

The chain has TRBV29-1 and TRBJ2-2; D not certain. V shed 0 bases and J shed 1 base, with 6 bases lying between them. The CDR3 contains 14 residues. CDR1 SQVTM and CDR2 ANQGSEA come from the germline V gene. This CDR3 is CSVEDSLNTGELFF. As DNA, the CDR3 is TGCAGCGTTGAAGACTCCTTGAACACCGGGGAGCTGTTTTTT.

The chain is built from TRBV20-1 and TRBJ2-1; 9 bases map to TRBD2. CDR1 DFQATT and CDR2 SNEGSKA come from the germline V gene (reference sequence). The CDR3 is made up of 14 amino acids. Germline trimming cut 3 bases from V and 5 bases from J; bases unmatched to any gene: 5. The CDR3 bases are TGCAGTGCTAGTGGGCGGGAGGGCCACAATGAGCAGTTCTTC. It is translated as CSASGREGHNEQFF.

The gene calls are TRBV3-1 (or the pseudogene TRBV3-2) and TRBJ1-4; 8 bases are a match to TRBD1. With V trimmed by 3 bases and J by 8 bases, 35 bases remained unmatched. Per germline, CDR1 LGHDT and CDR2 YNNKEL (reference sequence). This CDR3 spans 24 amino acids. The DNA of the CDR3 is TGTGCCAGCAGCCAGGGACCCGCCGGACAGGGTTTGTTAGGCCTTCTTCGCTACGACGAAAAACTGTTTTTT. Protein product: CASSQGPAGQGLLGLLRYDEKLFF.

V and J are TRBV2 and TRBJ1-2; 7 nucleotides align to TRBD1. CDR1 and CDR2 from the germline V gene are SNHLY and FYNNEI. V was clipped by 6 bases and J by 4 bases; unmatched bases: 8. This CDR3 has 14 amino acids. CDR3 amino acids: CASSPMGTAYGYTF. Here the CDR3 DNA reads TGTGCCAGCAGCCCCATGGGGACAGCCTATGGCTACACCTTC.

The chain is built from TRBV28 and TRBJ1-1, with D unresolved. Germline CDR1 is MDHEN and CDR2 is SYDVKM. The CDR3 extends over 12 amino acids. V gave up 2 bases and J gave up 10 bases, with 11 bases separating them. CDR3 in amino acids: CASSLPSSGAFF. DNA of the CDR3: TGTGCCAGCAGTTTACCCTCTAGCGGAGCTTTCTTT.

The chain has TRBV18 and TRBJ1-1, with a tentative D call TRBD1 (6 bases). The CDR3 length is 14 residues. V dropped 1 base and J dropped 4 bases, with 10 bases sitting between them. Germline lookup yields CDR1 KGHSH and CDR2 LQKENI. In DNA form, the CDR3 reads TGTGCCAGCTCACCACTACGGGGGGCCACTGAAGCTTTCTTT. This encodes CASSPLRGATEAFF.

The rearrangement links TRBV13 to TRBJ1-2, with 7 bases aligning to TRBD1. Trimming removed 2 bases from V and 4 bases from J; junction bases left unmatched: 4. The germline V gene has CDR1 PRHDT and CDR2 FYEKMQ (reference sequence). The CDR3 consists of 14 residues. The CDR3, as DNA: TGTGCCAGCAGCTTAAGGGGGCTCCTCTATGGCTACACCTTC. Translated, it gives CASSLRGLLYGYTF.

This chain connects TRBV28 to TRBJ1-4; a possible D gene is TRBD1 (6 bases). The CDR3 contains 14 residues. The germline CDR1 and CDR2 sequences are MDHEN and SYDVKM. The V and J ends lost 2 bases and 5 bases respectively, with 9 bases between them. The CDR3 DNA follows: TGTGCCAGCAGTTTACGCCAGGGGAATGAAAAACTGTTTTTT. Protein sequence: CASSLRQGNEKLFF. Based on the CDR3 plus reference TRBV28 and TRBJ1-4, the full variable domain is DVKVTQSSRYLVKRTGEKVFLECVQDMDHENMFWYRQDPGLGLRLIYFSYDVKMKEKGDIPEGYSVSREKKERFSLILESASTNQTSMYLCASSLRQGNEKLFFGSGTQLSVL.

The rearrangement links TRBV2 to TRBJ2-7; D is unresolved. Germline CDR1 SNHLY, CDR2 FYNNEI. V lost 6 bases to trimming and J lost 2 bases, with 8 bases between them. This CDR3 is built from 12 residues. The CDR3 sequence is CASRPDTYEQYF. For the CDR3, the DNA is TGTGCCAGCAGACCCGACACCTACGAGCAGTACTTC.

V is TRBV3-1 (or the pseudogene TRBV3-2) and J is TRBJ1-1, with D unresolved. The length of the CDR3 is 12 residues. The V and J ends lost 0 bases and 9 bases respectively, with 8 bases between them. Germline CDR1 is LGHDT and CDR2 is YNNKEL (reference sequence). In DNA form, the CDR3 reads TGTGCCAGCAGCCAAGATCGGGATAAAGCTTTCTTT. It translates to CASSQDRDKAFF.

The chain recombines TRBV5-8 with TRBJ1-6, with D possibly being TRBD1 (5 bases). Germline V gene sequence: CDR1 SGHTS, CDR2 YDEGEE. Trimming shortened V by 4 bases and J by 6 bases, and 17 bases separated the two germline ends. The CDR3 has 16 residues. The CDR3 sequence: CASSLRAGPTNSPLHF. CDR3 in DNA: TGTGCCAGCAGCCTGAGGGCAGGGCCAACTAATTCACCCCTCCACTTT.

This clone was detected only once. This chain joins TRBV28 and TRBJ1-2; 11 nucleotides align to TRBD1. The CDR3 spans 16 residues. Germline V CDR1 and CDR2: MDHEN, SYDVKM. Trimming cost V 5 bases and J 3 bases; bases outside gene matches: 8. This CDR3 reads CASSVGTGGAYYGYTF. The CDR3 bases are TGTGCCAGCAGTGTCGGGACAGGGGGTGCCTACTATGGCTACACCTTC.

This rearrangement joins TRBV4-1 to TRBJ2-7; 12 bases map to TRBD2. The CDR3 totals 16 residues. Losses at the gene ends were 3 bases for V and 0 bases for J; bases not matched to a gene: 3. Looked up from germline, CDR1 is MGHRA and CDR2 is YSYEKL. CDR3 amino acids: CASSHETSGGSYEQYF. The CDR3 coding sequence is TGCGCCAGCAGCCACGAGACTAGCGGGGGCTCCTACGAGCAGTACTTC.